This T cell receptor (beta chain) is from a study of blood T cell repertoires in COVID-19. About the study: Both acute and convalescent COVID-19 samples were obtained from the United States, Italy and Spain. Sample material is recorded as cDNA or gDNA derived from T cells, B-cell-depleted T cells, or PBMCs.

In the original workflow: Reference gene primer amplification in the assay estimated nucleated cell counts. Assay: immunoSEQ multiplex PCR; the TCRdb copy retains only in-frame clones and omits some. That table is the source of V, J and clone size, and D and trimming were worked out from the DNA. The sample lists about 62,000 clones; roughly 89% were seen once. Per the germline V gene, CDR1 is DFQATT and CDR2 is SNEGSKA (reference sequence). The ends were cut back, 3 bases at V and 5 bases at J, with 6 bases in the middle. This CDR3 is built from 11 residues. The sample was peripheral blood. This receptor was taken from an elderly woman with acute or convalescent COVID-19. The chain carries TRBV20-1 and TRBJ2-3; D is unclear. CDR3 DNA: TGCAGTGCTAGTCGACAAGATACGCAGTATTTT. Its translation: CSASRQDTQYF.